These 16 T cell receptor beta chains were sequenced from one sample in a study of monozygotic twins with inflammatory bowel disease. After re-calling the 5' RACE reads, TCRdb lists one entry per CDR3 protein, DNA absent. Recorded for this sample: 420,000 or so distinct CDR3 sequences. Sequenced input: blood. The receptors were gathered from a human donor with ulcerative colitis or Crohn's disease, or a healthy co-twin of an affected twin (not recorded which).

The chain is built from TRBV7-8 and TRBJ2-5; TCRdb names TRBD1, which stays unverified in the absence of DNA. The CDR3 extends over 14 amino acids. From germline, CDR1 is SGHVS and CDR2 FQNEAQ. The CDR3 is CASSFRAGRVTQYF.

The chain employs TRBV24-1 and TRBJ2-3; without DNA, the TCRdb call of TRBD1 cannot be checked. The CDR3 extends over 15 amino acids. Germline CDR1 and CDR2: KGHDR and SFDVKD. CDR3 loop: CATSPAQGGNDTQYF.

The chain employs TRBV6-2 or TRBV6-3 and TRBJ2-7. Germline loops: CDR1 MNHEY, CDR2 SVGEGT. The CDR3 loop spans 13 amino acids. CDR3 sequence: CASRETGFYEQYF.

V and J are TRBV7-2 and TRBJ2-7; TCRdb's assignment of TRBD2 cannot be checked, as there is no DNA. This CDR3 comprises 13 residues. Per the germline V gene, CDR1 is SGHTA and CDR2 is FQGNSA. CDR3 sequence reads: CASSLFPSREQYF.

The CDR3 sequence: CASSVEADSSYNSPLHF. The chain carries TRBV9 and TRBJ1-6. Germline V gene sequence: CDR1 SGDLS, CDR2 YYNGEE. CDR3 length: 17 amino acids.

This rearrangement joins TRBV9 to TRBJ2-1; as DNA is missing, the TRBD2 call by TCRdb cannot be tested. Germline V gives CDR1 SGDLS, CDR2 YYNGEE. CDR3 length: 18 amino acids. CDR3 residues: CASSVSPRTSGSYGEQFF.

The chain couples TRBV19 to TRBJ1-1. Germline V gives CDR1 LNHDA, CDR2 SQIVND (reference sequence). The CDR3 is 13 residues long. The chain's CDR3 is CASTMDTNTEAFF.

J is TRBJ2-7 and V is TRBV4-3. Per the germline V gene, CDR1 is LGHNA and CDR2 is YSLEER. The CDR3 contains 14 residues. The CDR3 is CASSHWGASYEQYF.

The gene calls are TRBV7-2 and TRBJ2-7; lacking DNA, the TRBD1 call made by TCRdb goes unchecked. Germline lookup yields CDR1 SGHTA and CDR2 FQGNSA. The CDR3 runs 13 residues. CDR3 in amino acids: CASSTITGDEQYF.

The rearrangement links TRBV6-5 to TRBJ2-5; TCRdb outputs TRBD1, but without DNA this stays unchecked. The CDR3 is made up of 16 amino acids. Per the germline V gene, CDR1 is MNHEY and CDR2 is SVGAGI. This CDR3 reads CASSYSTRRRGETQYF.

The V and J genes are TRBV5-1 and TRBJ1-6; the D call from TCRdb, TRBD1, cannot be confirmed without DNA. Germline values: CDR1 SGHRS, CDR2 YFSETQ. CDR3 size: 15 residues. This CDR3 is CASSIRTVGSSPLHF.

The gene calls are TRBV7-3 and TRBJ2-5. The CDR3 is 15 amino acids. The germline V gene encodes CDR1 SGHTA and CDR2 FQGTGA. The CDR3 loop is CASSFGVSMGETQYF.

The chain combines TRBV24-1 with TRBJ2-1; checking the TCRdb D call of TRBD2 is not possible without DNA. There are 17 residues in the CDR3. Looked up from germline, CDR1 is KGHDR and CDR2 is SFDVKD. The CDR3 spells CATSDPAAGGPDNEQFF.

This sequence joins TRBV29-1 and TRBJ2-7; the TRBD1 assignment by TCRdb is unverifiable without DNA. Germline V gene lookup returns CDR1 SQVTM and CDR2 ANQGSEA. The length of the CDR3 is 12 residues. CDR3: CSVGAKGYEQYF.

The genes are TRBV9 and TRBJ1-4; TCRdb indicates TRBD1, and absent DNA this call remains unverified. CDR3 length: 15 amino acids. Germline CDR1 SGDLS, CDR2 YYNGEE. CDR3 amino acids: CASSVTGTANEKLFF.

The chain couples TRBV6-2 or TRBV6-3 to TRBJ1-4; TCRdb's D call, TRBD1, is unchecked because there is no DNA. CDR3 length: 16 residues. Germline V CDR1 and CDR2: MNHEY, SVGEGT. CDR3 protein: CASSWTGGTTNEKLFF.